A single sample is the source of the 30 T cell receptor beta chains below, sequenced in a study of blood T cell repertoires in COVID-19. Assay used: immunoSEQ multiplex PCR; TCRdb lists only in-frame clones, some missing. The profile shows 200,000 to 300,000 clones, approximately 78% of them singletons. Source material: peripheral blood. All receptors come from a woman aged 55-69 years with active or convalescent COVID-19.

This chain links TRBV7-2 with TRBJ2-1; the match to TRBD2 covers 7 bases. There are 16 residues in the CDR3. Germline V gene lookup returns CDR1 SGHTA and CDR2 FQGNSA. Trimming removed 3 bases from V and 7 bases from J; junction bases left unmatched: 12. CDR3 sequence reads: CASSLRRGSPGNEQFF. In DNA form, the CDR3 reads TGTGCCAGCAGCTTGAGGCGGGGGTCCCCGGGTAATGAGCAGTTCTTC.

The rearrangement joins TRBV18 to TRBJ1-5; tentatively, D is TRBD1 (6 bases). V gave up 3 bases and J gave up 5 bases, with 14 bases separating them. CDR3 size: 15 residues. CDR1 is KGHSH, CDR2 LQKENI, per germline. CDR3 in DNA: TGTGCCAGCTCACCCCTGACAGGTTTCGATCAGCCCCAGCATTTT. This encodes CASSPLTGFDQPQHF.

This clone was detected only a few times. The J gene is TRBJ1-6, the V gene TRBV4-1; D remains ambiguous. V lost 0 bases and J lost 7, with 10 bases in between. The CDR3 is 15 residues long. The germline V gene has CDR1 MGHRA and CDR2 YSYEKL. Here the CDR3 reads CASSQEIPGNSPLHF. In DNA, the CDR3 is TGCGCCAGCAGCCAAGAGATCCCGGGAAATTCACCCCTCCACTTT.

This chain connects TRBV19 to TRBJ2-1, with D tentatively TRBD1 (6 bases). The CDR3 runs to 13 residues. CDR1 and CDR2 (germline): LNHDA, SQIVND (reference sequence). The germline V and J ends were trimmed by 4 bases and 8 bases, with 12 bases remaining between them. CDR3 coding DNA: TGTGCCAGTAGTAACAGGGTATGGGATGAGCAGTTCTTC. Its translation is CASSNRVWDEQFF.

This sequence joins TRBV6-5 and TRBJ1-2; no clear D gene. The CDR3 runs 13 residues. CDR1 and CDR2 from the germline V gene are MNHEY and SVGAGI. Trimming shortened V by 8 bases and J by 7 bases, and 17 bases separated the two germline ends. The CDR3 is CASGTHEVIGYTF. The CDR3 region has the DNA TGTGCCAGCGGCACGCACGAAGTAATTGGCTACACCTTC.

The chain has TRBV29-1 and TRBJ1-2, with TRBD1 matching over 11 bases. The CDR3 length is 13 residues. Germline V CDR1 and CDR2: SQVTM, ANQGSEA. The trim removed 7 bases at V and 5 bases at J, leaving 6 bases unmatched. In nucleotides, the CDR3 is TGCAGCGCCGTCGGACAGGGGGCGTATGGCTACACCTTC. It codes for CSAVGQGAYGYTF. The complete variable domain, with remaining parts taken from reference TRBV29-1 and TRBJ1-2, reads SAVISQKPSRDICQRGTSLTIQCQVDSQVTMMFWYRQQPGQSLTLIATANQGSEATYESGFVIDKFPISRPNLTFSTLTVSNMSPEDSSIYLCSAVGQGAYGYTFGSGTRLTVV.

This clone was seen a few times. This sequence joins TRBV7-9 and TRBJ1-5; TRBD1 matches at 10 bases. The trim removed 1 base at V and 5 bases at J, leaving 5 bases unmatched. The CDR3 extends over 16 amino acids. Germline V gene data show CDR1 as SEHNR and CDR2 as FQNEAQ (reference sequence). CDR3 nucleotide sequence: TGTGCCAGCAGCTTAGGGGACAGGGGCCCTTATCAGCCCCAGCATTTT. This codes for CASSLGDRGPYQPQHF.

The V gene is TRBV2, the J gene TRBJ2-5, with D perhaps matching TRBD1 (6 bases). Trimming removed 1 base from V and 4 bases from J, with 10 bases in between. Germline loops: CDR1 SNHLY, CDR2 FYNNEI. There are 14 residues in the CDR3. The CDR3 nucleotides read TGTGCCAGCAGTGAAGGCAGGGGCAGAGAGACCCAGTACTTC. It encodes CASSEGRGRETQYF. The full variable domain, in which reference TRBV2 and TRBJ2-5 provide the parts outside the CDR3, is EPEVTQTPSHQVTQMGQEVILRCVPISNHLYFYWYRQILGQKVEFLVSFYNNEISEKSEIFDDQFSVERPDGSNFTLKIRSTKLEDSAMYFCASSEGRGRETQYFGPGTRLLVL.

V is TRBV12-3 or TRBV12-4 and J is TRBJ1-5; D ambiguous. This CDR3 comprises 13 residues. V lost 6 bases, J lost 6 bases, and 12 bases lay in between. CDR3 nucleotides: TGTGCCAGCAGCCCCTCGGTCGTTCAGCCCCAGCATTTT. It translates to CASSPSVVQPQHF.

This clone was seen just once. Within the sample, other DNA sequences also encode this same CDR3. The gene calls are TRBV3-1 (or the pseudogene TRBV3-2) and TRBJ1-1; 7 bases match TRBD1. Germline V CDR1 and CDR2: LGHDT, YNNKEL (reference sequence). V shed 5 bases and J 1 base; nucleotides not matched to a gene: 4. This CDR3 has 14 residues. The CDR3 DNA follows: TGTGCCAGCAGCTACCAGGGGGGGAACACTGAAGCTTTCTTT. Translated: CASSYQGGNTEAFF.

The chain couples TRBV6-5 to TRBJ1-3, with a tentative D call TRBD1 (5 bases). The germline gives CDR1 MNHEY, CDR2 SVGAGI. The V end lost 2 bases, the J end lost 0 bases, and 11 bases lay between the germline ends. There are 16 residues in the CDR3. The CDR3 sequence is CASSYGSRASGNTIYF. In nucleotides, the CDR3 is TGTGCCAGCAGTTACGGTAGCAGGGCCTCTGGAAACACCATATATTTT.

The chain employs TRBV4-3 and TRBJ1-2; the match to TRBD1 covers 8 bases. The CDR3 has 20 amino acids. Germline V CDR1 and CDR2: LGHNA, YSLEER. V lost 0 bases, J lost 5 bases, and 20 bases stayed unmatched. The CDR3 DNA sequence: TGCGCCAGCAGCCAAGATCCCCTGGGACAGGACCCTGTATCGGGGTATGGCTACACCTTC. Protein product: CASSQDPLGQDPVSGYGYTF.

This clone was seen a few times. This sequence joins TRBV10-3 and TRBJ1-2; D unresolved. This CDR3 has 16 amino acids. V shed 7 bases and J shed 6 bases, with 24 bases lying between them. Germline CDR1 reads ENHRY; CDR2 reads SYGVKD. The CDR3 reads CAIMVAGGTGINGYTF. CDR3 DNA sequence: TGTGCCATCATGGTGGCGGGCGGTACCGGGATCAATGGCTACACCTTC.

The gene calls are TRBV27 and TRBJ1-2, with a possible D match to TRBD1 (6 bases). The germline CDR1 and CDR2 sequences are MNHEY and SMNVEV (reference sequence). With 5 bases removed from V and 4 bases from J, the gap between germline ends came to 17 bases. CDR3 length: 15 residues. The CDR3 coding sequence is TGTGCCAGCAGTCTCGTCCAGGGGAACTCCTATGGCTACACCTTC. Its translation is CASSLVQGNSYGYTF.

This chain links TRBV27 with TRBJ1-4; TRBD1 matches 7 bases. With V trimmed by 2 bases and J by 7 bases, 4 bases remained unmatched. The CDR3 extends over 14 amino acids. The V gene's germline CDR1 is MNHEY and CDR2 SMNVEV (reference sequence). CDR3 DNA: TGTGCCAGCAGTTTAGCAGGGGGGAGTGAAAAACTGTTTTTT. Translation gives CASSLAGGSEKLFF. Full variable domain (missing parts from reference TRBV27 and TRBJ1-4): EAQVTQNPRYLITVTGKKLTVTCSQNMNHEYMSWYRQDPGLGLRQIYYSMNVEVTDKGDVPEGYKVSRKEKRNFPLILESPSPNQTSLYFCASSLAGGSEKLFFGSGTQLSVL.

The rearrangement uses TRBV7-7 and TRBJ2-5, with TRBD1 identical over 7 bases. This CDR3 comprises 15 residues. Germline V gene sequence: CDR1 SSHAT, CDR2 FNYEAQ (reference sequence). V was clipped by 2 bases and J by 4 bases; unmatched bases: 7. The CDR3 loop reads CASSLSRGGVETQYF. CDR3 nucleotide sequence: TGTGCCAGCAGCTTATCGAGAGGGGGCGTAGAGACCCAGTACTTC.

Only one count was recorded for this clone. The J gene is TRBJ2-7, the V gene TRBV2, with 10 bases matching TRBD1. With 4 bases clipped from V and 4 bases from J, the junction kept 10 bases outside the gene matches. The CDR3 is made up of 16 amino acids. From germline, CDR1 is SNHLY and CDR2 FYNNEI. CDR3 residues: CASSGGRQGASYEQYF. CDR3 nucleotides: TGTGCCAGCAGTGGTGGCAGACAGGGGGCTTCTTACGAGCAGTACTTC.

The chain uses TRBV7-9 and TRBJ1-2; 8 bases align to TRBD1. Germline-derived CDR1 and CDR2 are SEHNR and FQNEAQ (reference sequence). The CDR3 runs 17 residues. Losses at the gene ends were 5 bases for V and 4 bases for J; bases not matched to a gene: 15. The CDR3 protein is CASSPWGSGDRRYGYTF. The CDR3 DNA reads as TGTGCCAGCAGCCCCTGGGGGTCGGGGGACAGGCGCTATGGCTACACCTTC. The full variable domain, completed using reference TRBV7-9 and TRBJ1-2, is DTGVSQNPRHKITKRGQNVTFRCDPISEHNRLYWYRQTLGQGPEFLTYFQNEAQLEKSRLLSDRFSAERPKGSFSTLEIQRTEQGDSAMYLCASSPWGSGDRRYGYTFGSGTRLTVV.

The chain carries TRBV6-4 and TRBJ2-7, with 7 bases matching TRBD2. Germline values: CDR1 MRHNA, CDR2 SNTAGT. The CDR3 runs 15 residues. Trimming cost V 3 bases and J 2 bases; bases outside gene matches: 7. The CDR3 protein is CASSEGGGAPYEQYF. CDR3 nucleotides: TGTGCCAGCAGTGAGGGCGGGGGTGCCCCCTACGAGCAGTACTTC.

The chain's CDR3 is CASSFPTGGQDGYTF. Here the CDR3 DNA reads TGCGCCAGCAGCTTCCCGACAGGGGGGCAGGATGGCTACACCTTC. This chain uses TRBV5-1 with TRBJ1-2, with 9 bases that match TRBD1. The CDR3 extends over 15 amino acids. Germline values: CDR1 SGHRS, CDR2 YFSETQ. V shed 2 bases, J shed 6 bases, and the junction held 8 bases outside the gene matches.

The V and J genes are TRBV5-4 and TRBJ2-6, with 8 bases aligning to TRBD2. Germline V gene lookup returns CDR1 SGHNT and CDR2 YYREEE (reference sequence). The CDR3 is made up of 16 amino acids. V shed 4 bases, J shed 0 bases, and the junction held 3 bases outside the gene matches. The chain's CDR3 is CASSPGGFSGANVLTF. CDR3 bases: TGTGCCAGCAGCCCGGGGGGGTTCTCTGGGGCCAACGTCCTGACTTTC.

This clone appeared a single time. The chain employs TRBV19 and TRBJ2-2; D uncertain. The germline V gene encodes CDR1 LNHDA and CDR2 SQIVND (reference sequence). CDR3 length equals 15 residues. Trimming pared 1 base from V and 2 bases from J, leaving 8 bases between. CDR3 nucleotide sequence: TGTGCCAGTAGTATAGTGGCCCTTAACACCGGGGAGCTGTTTTTT. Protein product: CASSIVALNTGELFF.

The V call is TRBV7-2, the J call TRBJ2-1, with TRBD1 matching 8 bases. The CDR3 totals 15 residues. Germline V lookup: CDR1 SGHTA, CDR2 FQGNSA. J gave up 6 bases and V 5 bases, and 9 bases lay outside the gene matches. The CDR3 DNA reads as TGTGCCAGCAGCCCTCCAGGGGGCGGCTTCAATGAGCAGTTCTTC. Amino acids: CASSPPGGGFNEQFF.

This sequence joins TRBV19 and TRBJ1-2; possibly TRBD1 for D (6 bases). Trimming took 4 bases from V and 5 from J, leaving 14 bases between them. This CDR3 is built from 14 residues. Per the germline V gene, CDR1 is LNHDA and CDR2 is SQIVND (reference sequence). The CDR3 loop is CASSTAGQPYGYTF. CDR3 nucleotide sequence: TGTGCCAGTAGTACTGCCGGACAGCCATATGGCTACACCTTC.

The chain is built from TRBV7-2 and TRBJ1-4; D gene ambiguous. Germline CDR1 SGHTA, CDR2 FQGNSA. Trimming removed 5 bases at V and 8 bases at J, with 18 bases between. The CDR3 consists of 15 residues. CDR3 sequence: CASSLSGLRKEKLFF. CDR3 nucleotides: TGTGCCAGCAGCCTCTCGGGGTTGAGGAAGGAAAAACTGTTTTTT.

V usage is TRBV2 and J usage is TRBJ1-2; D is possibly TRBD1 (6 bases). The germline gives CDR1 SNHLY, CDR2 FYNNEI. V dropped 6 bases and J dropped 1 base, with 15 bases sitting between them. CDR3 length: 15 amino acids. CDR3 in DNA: TGTGCCAGCAGAGACACAGGGCAGGTTAACTATGGCTACACCTTC. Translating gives CASRDTGQVNYGYTF.

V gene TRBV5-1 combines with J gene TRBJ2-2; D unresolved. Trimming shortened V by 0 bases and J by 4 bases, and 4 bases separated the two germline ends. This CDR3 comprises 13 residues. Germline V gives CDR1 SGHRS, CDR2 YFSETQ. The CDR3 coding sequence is TGCGCCAGCAGCTTGGCGTCCACCGGGGAGCTGTTTTTT. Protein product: CASSLASTGELFF.

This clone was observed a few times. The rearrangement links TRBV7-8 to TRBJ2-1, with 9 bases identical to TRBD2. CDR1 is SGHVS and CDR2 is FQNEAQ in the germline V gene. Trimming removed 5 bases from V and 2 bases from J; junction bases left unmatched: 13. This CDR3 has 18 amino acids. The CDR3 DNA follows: TGTGCCAGCAGCCGGCCTGTAGGGGAGCGGGGGGCCTACAATGAGCAGTTCTTC. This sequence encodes CASSRPVGERGAYNEQFF. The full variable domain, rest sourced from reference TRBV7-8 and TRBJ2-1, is GAGVSQSPRYKVAKRGQDVALRCDPISGHVSLFWYQQALGQGPEFLTYFQNEAQLDKSGLPSDRFFAERPEGSVSTLKIQRTQQEDSAVYLCASSRPVGERGAYNEQFFGPGTRLTVL.

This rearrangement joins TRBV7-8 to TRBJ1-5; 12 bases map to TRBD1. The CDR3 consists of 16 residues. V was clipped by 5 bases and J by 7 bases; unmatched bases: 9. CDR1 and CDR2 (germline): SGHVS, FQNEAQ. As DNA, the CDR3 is TGTGCCAGCAGCACCCGGGACAGGGGGCTTGGGCAGCCCCAGCATTTT. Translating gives CASSTRDRGLGQPQHF.

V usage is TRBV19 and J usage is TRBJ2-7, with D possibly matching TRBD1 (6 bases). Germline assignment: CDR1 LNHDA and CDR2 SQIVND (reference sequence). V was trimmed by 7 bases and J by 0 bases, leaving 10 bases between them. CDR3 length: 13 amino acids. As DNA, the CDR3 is TGTGCCAGTAAACAGGGAAGCTCCTACGAGCAGTACTTC. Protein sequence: CASKQGSSYEQYF.